This T cell receptor (beta chain) was identified in a study of blood T cell repertoires in COVID-19 (TCRdb year 2020). Some background on the complete study: Samples covering the acute and convalescent phases of COVID-19 were provided by collaborators in the United States, Italy and Spain. The prospective study material was composed of cDNA or gDNA derived from T cells, B-cell-depleted T cells, or PBMCs. Subjects who had been exposed to COVID-19, were actively infected with it, or had recovered from it provided the deeply sampled blood TCRbeta repertoires that made up the dataset. The repertoires were released in a freely available public database meant as a resource for research on the immune response to SARS-CoV-2. Samples were obtained from the ongoing ImmuneRACE study (first 160 participants) and from 950 to 1,500 subjects provided by 6 global collaborators. The sample metadata nearly always contained a de-identified subject ID, COVID-19 status, age in years and sex. Where HLA class I and class II types were available, the types were taken from metadata supplied by the sample provider, not from assay-based typing. Paper-wide results and their limitations: The quantity of clinical and demographic metadata differed by source and by participant and was supplied without curation.

Points on this clone: No antigen is known for it. No base quality information exists; no much larger clone differs at one position.

TCRbeta CDR3 regions were amplified from genomic DNA using the immunoSEQ Assay, a bias-controlled multiplex PCR. The authors' pipeline ran thus. The number of nucleated cells in each sample was estimated by amplification of reference gene primers within the assay. To quantify the absolute abundance of each unique TCRbeta CDR3 rearrangement, sequence reads were collapsed and filtered. For each sample, productive Simpson clonality was calculated as the square root of Simpson's diversity index over productive rearrangements. What TCRdb holds here is the immuneACCESS table cut down to in-frame rearrangements. Part of the clones is not present; checked against another copy, under half of the missing clones reflect an unresolved V gene, and the others are unexplained. V, J and clone size are taken as reported in that table, and D and trimming were inferred from the DNA itself. Recorded for this sample are about 21,000 clones; around 89% of them occurred a single time. Under 20% of the sample goes to the ten largest clones.

Reading the germline V gene gives CDR1 SGHTA and CDR2 FQGTGA. CDR3 length: 15 amino acids, cysteine to phenylalanine. Just CDR3 DNA is preserved here, 45 bases in frame from base 1. For this chain, trimming is 3 bases at the V end and 3 bases at the J end, and the number of junction bases without a gene match is 2. Whole blood was collected in K2EDTA tubes by collaborating institutions according to the institutions' own protocols. For TCRbeta analysis, collaborators shipped samples as frozen whole blood, isolated PBMCs, or DNA extracted from either of those sample types. Sequencing used peripheral blood. This TCR was recovered from a man between 65 and 85 years old with active COVID-19. The sequence links TRBV7-3 to TRBJ2-3; a stretch of 11 junction bases matches TRBD1. The DNA sequence is TGTGCCAGCAGCTTGGACAGGGGGCTAACAGATACGCAGTATTTT. It translates to CASSLDRGLTDTQYF.